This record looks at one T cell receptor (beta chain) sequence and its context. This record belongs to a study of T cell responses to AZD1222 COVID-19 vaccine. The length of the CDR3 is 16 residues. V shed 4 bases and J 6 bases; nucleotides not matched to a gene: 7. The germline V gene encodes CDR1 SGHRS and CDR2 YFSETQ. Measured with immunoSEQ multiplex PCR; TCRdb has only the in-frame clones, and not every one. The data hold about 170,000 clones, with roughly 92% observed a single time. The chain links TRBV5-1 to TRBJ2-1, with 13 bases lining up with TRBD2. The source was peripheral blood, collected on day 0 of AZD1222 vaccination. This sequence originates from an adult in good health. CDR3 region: CASSDGTSGTGNEQFF. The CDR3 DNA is TGCGCCAGCAGCGACGGGACTAGCGGGACGGGCAATGAGCAGTTCTTC.